The 3 T cell receptor beta chains below were found in one sample sequenced in a study of blood T cell repertoires in COVID-19. Profiled with immunoSEQ multiplex PCR; TCRdb holds only in-frame clones, not every one. The sample contains some 210,000 clones, roughly four fifths of which appear only once. The sequenced sample was peripheral blood. Every receptor here comes from a woman between 50 and 59 years old with active or convalescent COVID-19.

The chain has TRBV28 and TRBJ2-7; 10 nucleotides agree with TRBD2. Germline-derived CDR1 and CDR2 are MDHEN and SYDVKM. The length of the CDR3 is 17 residues. V shed 1 base, J shed 2 bases, and the junction held 8 bases outside the gene matches. CDR3 in DNA: TGTGCCAGCAGTTTATCGCTAGCGGGAGCGCGCCCCTACGAGCAGTACTTC. It specifies CASSLSLAGARPYEQYF. The entire variable domain, with the rest obtained from reference TRBV28 and TRBJ2-7, is as follows: DVKVTQSSRYLVKRTGEKVFLECVQDMDHENMFWYRQDPGLGLRLIYFSYDVKMKEKGDIPEGYSVSREKKERFSLILESASTNQTSMYLCASSLSLAGARPYEQYFGPGTRLTVT.

This clone was counted between two and nine times. V gene TRBV6-6 combines with J gene TRBJ2-7, with D maybe TRBD2 (6 bases). This CDR3 region has 12 residues. Germline lookup yields CDR1 MNHNY and CDR2 SVGAGI (reference sequence). V was pared by 0 bases and J by 6 bases, with 6 bases between. The CDR3 coding sequence is TGTGCCAGCAGTTACTCGGGGGGCGAGCAGTACGTC. Translated, it gives CASSYSGGEQYV.

V and J are TRBV5-3 and TRBJ2-2; D possibly corresponds to TRBD1 (7 bases). TRBV5-3 is reported as an ORF; its role is uncertain. With 2 bases removed from V and 2 bases from J, the gap between germline ends came to 16 bases. CDR3 length: 17 residues. The CDR3 region is CARSLIGGTDNTGELFF. The CDR3 region has the DNA TGTGCCAGAAGCTTAATTGGGGGGACAGATAACACCGGGGAGCTGTTTTTT.